This TCR beta chain was recovered during a study of T cells in Graves' hyperthyroidism and ophthalmopathy. Study-level results: A model built on 13 V-J features separated ophthalmopathy from stable hyperthyroidism.

CDR1 MDHEN and CDR2 SYDVKM come from the germline V gene. Trimming shortened V by 3 bases and J by 7 bases, and 16 bases separated the two germline ends. The CDR3 has 15 amino acids. Each diagnosis was grounded in clinical symptoms, serum thyroxine and TRAb, thyroid ultrasound, and orbital computed tomography. Amplified regions were TCR beta CDR3 sequences from RNA transcripts. HTBI primers drove first-round RT-PCR of the TCR CDR3. TCRdb redid the calling of the multiplex PCR reads with MiXCR, one entry per CDR3 protein. The data contain over 500,000 distinct CDR3 sequences, about a sixth of them singletons. This clonotype came up many times. Its antigen is currently unknown.

The sequenced material came from blood. The V gene is TRBV28, the J gene TRBJ1-5; no clear D. The clonotype comes from a woman between 18 and 29 years old with Graves' ophthalmopathy. The CDR3 nucleotides are TGTGCCAGCAGTTTTTCAGGAAGGTCCGTCCAGCCCCAGCATTTT. Its protein product is CASSFSGRSVQPQHF.